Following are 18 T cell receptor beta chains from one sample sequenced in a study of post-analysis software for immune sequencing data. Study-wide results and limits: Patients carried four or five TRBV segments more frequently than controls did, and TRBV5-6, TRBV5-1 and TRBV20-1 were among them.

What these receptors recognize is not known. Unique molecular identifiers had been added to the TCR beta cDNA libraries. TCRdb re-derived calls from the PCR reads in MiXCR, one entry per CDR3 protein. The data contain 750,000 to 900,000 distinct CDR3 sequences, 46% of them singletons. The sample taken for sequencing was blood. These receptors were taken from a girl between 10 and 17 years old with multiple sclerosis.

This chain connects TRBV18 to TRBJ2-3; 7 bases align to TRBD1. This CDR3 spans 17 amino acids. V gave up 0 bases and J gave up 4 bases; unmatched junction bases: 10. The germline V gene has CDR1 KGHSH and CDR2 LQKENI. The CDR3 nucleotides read TGTGCCAGCTCACCACCAGAGCGACAGGGCGGCGCAGATACGCAGTATTTT. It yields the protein CASSPPERQGGADTQYF.

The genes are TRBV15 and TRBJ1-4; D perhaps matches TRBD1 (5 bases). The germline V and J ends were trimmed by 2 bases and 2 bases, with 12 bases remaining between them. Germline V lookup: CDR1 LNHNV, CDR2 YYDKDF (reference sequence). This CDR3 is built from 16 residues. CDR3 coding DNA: TGTGCCACCAGCAGACCCGAAGGGGTGACTAATGAAAAACTGTTTTTT. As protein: CATSRPEGVTNEKLFF.

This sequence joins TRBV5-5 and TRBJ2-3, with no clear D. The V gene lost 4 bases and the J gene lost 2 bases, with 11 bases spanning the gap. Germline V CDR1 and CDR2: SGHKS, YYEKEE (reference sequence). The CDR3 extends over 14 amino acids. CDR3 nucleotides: TGTGCCAGCAGCCAGTGGGGTACCACAGATACGCAGTATTTT. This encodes CASSQWGTTDTQYF.

DNA of the CDR3: TGTGCCAGCAGCCAGGGGGGACTATCGAACAATGAGCAGTACTTC. Translating it yields CASSQGGLSNNEQYF. The V call is TRBV3-1, the J call TRBJ2-5; 7 bases match TRBD2. Per germline, CDR1 LGHDT and CDR2 YNNKEL (reference sequence). V shed 3 bases, J shed 11 bases, and the junction held 15 bases outside the gene matches. The CDR3 loop spans 15 amino acids.

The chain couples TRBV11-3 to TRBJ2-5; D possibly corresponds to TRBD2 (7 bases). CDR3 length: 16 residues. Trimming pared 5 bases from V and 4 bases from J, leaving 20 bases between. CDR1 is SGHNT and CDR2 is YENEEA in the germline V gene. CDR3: CASSLRGGGEIETQYF. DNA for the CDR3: TGTGCCAGCAGCCTCCGCGGAGGGGGGGAAATAGAGACCCAGTACTTC. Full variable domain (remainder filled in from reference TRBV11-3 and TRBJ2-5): EAGVVQSPRYKIIEKKQPVAFWCNPISGHNTLYWYLQNLGQGPELLIRYENEEAVDDSQLPKDRFSAERLKGVDSTLKIQPAELGDSAVYLCASSLRGGGEIETQYFGPGTRLLVL.

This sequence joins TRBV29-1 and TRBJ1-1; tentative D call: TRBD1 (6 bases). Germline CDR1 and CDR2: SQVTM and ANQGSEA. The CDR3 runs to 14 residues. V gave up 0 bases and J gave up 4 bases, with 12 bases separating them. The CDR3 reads CSVEEGGVGTEAFF. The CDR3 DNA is TGCAGCGTTGAAGAAGGGGGGGTGGGCACTGAAGCTTTCTTT.

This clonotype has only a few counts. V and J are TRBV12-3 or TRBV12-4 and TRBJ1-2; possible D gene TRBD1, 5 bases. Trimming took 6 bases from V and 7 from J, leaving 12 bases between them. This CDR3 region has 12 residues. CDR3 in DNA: TGTGCCAGCAGCCACACAGGAGGTGGCTACACCTTC. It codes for CASSHTGGGYTF.

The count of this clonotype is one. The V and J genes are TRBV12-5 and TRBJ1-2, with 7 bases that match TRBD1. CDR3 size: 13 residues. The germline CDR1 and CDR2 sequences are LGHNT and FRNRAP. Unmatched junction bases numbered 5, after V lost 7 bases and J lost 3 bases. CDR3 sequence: CASVRDSYYGYTF. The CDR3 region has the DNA TGTGCTAGTGTCCGGGACAGCTACTATGGCTACACCTTC.

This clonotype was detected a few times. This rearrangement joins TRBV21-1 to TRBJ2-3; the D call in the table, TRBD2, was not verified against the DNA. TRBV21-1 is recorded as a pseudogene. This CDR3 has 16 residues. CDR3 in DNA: TGTGCCAGCAGACCTTCCGGGCCCGCGGGCACAGATACGCAGTATTTT. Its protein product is CASRPSGPAGTDTQYF.

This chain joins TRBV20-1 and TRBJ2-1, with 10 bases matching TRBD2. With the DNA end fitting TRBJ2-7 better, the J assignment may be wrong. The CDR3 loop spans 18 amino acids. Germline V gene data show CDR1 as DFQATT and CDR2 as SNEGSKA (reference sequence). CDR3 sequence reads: CSARDIAGGLSSYNEQYF. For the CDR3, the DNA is TGCAGTGCTAGAGATATAGCGGGAGGATTAAGCTCCTACAATGAGCAGTACTTC.

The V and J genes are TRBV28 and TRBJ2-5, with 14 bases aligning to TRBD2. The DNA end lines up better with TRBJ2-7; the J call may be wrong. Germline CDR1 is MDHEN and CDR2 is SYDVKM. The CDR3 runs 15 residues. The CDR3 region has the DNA TGTGCCAGCAGTCGACTAGCGGGAGGGACCTACGAGCAGTACTTC. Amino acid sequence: CASSRLAGGTYEQYF.

The CDR3 sequence: CASSLERAGTQHF. The CDR3 DNA follows: TGTGCCAGCAGCTTAGAGAGGGCAGGGACCCAGCATTTT. This sequence joins TRBV11-2 and TRBJ1-5; D is possibly TRBD1 (5 bases). V lost 0 bases, J lost 11 bases, and 11 bases lay in between. The CDR3 has 13 amino acids. The germline V gene has CDR1 SGHAT and CDR2 FQNNGV.

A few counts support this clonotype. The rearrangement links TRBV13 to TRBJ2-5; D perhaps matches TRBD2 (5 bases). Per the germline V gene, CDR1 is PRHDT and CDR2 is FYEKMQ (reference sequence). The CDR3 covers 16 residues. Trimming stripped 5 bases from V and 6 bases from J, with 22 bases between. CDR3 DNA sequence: TGTGCCAGCAGCCCCCCCTCCCTCAGCGGTGGGAAGACCCAGTACTTC. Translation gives CASSPPSLSGGKTQYF. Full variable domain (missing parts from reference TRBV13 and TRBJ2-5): AAGVIQSPRHLIKEKRETATLKCYPIPRHDTVYWYQQGPGQDPQFLISFYEKMQSDKGSIPDRFSAQQFSDYHSELNMSSLELGDSALYFCASSPPSLSGGKTQYFGPGTRLLVL.

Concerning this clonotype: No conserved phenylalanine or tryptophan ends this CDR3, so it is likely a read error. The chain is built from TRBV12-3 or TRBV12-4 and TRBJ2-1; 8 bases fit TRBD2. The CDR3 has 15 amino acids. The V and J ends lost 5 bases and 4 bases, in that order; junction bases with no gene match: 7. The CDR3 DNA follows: TGTGCCAGCAGTATAAGCGGGAGTAAGTACAATGAGCAGTTCGTC. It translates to CASSISGSKYNEQFV.

In nucleotides, the CDR3 is TGTGCCATCCGGGACAGCACTAATGAAAAACTGTTTTTT. The encoded protein is CAIRDSTNEKLFF. This rearrangement joins TRBV10-3 to TRBJ1-4; 7 nucleotides agree with TRBD1. The CDR3 has 13 residues. Germline V lookup: CDR1 ENHRY, CDR2 SYGVKD. Trimming took 8 bases from V and 2 from J; bases not matched to a gene: 2.

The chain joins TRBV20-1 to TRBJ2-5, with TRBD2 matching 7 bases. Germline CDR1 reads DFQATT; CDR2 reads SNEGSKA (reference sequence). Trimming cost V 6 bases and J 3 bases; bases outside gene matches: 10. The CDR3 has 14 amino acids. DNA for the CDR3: TGCAGTGCCACGACTAGCCGGGCGAAAGAGACCCAGTACTTC. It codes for CSATTSRAKETQYF.

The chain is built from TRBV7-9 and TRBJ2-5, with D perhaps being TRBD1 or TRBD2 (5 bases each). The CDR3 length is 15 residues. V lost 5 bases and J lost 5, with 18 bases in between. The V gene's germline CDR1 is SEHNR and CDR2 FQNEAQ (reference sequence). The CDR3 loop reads CASSGRDGAGETQYF. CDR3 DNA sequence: TGTGCCAGCAGCGGTCGGGACGGCGCCGGGGAGACCCAGTACTTC.

The CDR3: CASSVALEGLATQYF. CDR3 in DNA: TGTGCCAGCAGCGTAGCTTTGGAGGGACTTGCCACGCAGTATTTT. This chain uses TRBV9 with TRBJ2-3, with D maybe TRBD2 (6 bases). The V end was cut by 0 bases, the J end by 9 bases, with 17 bases between. The CDR3 totals 15 residues. The germline V gene has CDR1 SGDLS and CDR2 YYNGEE. The whole variable domain, remainder taken from reference TRBV9 and TRBJ2-3, is DSGVTQTPKHLITATGQRVTLRCSPRSGDLSVYWYQQSLDQGLQFLIQYYNGEERAKGNILERFSAQQFPDLHSELNLSSLELGDSALYFCASSVALEGLATQYFGPGTRLTVL.